A single sample is the source of the 4 T cell receptor beta chains below, sequenced in a study of cytomegalovirus exposure and HLA in healthy donors. Primers for the PCR totalled 60 Vbeta and 13 Jbeta. Repertoires were generated with immunoSEQ multiplex PCR, while TCRdb's copy carries only in-frame clones and drops some. The sample holds 200,000 to 250,000 clones; around 81% are singletons and the top ten take about 7.5%. The source material was PBMCs. These receptors were obtained from a woman aged 55-75 years in good health and CMV-seropositive.

V and J are TRBV5-1 and TRBJ2-7; no reliable D call. Germline lookup yields CDR1 SGHRS and CDR2 YFSETQ. V was clipped by 0 bases and J by 3 bases, with 7 bases between them. The CDR3 has 13 amino acids. CDR3 nucleotide sequence: TGCGCCAGCAGCTTGGACCTGAGCTACGAGCAGTACTTC. This codes for CASSLDLSYEQYF.

The rearrangement uses TRBV29-1 and TRBJ2-3; D is ambiguous. The CDR3 is 11 amino acids. Germline V gene sequence: CDR1 SQVTM, CDR2 ANQGSEA. Trimming took 4 bases from V and 6 from J, leaving 8 bases between them. The CDR3 region is CSVGPRDTQYF. In DNA, the CDR3 is TGCAGCGTTGGCCCTCGGGATACGCAGTATTTT.

The chain recombines TRBV5-4 with TRBJ1-2; TRBD1 matches 7 bases. V dropped 4 bases and J dropped 5; count of bases not matched to a gene: 11. The CDR3 loop spans 15 amino acids. Germline values: CDR1 SGHNT, CDR2 YYREEE (reference sequence). The CDR3 nucleotides read TGTGCCAGCAGCACCCAGACAGGGTCTAGGTATGGCTACACCTTC. This sequence encodes CASSTQTGSRYGYTF. Combining the CDR3 with reference TRBV5-4 and TRBJ1-2 gives the whole variable domain ETGVTQSPTHLIKTRGQQVTLRCSSQSGHNTVSWYQQALGQGPQFIFQYYREEENGRGNFPPRFSGLQFPNYSSELNVNALELDDSALYLCASSTQTGSRYGYTFGSGTRLTVV.

This chain joins TRBV7-9 and TRBJ2-3, with D possibly being TRBD2 (6 bases). Germline V gene lookup returns CDR1 SEHNR and CDR2 FQNEAQ (reference sequence). The V and J ends lost 3 bases and 4 bases respectively, with 8 bases between them. The CDR3 loop spans 13 amino acids. The CDR3 nucleotides are TGTGCCAGCAGCTTTGGGGAGGCAGATACGCAGTATTTT. Its protein product is CASSFGEADTQYF.